This TCR beta chain appears in the sequencing data of a study of vaccination and CD4 T cells after COVID-19. Overall study context: For each participant, vaccination comprised two doses of either the BNT162b2 or the mRNA-1273 vaccine. Investigators drew the post-COVID samples a median around 100 days after diagnosis, with a range of 35 to 161. For control cultures, the treatment was a CEFX pool, an HIV-1 Nef pool, or no peptide. Study results and limitations: Reactive clone data from convalescent patients indicated a median of about 86% appearing only post-vaccination.

By share of the sample, this clonotype is large. The antigen is not known. The germline V gene has CDR1 LNHNV and CDR2 YYDKDF (reference sequence). The V gene lost 5 bases and the J gene lost 6 bases, with 14 bases spanning the gap. The length of the CDR3 is 14 residues. The Oncomine TCR Beta short-read assay was applied to DNA of cultured CD4+ T cells. TCRdb analysed the PCR reads with MiXCR anew, one entry per CDR3 protein. This sample has roughly 7,600 distinct CDR3 sequences, with approximately 22% found just once. This sample's treatment: approximately nine-day PBMC culture with coronavirus spike peptide pools or control peptides (ViraFEST assay).

This chain links TRBV15 with TRBJ1-5, with a tentative D call TRBD1 (5 bases). This clonotype originated in a human donor who had recovered from COVID-19. Sequencing was performed on CD4+ T cells from blood, cultured in vitro, taken after SARS-CoV-2 vaccination. The DNA for the CDR3 is TGTGCCACCAGCCCCAGACAGACTGGTCAGCCCCAGCATTTT. Translation: CATSPRQTGQPQHF.